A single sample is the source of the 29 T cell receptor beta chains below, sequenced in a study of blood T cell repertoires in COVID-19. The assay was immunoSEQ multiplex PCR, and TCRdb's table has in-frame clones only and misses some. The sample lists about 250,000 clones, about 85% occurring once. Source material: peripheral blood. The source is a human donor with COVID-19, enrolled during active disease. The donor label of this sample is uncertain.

For the CDR3, the DNA is TGTGCCAGCAGTCCCGGACTAGCGGGAGAGCCGGAGACCCAGTACTTC. Its protein is CASSPGLAGEPETQYF. The rearrangement links TRBV27 to TRBJ2-5, with 13 bases matching TRBD2. The CDR3 extends over 16 amino acids. Per germline, CDR1 MNHEY and CDR2 SMNVEV (reference sequence). Losses at the gene ends were 5 bases for V and 5 bases for J; bases not matched to a gene: 8.

Here the CDR3 reads CATSEGQGPQETQYF. The DNA for the CDR3 is TGTGCCACCAGTGAAGGACAGGGACCTCAAGAGACCCAGTACTTC. The rearrangement links TRBV24-1 to TRBJ2-5, with TRBD1 matching over 8 bases. The CDR3 is 15 residues long. From germline, CDR1 is KGHDR and CDR2 SFDVKD. The V gene end was trimmed by 4 bases and the J gene end by 2 bases; junction bases not matched to a gene: 5.

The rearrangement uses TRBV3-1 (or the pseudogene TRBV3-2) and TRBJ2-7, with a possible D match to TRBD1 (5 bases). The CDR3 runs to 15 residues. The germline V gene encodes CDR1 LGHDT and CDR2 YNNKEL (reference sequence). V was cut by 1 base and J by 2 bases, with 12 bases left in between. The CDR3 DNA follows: TGTGCCAGCAGCCAAGGTTCGACAGCCACCTACGAGCAGTACTTC. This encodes CASSQGSTATYEQYF.

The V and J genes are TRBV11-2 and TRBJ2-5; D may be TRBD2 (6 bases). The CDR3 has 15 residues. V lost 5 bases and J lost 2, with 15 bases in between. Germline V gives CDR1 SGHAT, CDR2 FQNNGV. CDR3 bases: TGTGCCAGCAGCATCCCGACTAGGGCTCAAGAGACCCAGTACTTC. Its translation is CASSIPTRAQETQYF.

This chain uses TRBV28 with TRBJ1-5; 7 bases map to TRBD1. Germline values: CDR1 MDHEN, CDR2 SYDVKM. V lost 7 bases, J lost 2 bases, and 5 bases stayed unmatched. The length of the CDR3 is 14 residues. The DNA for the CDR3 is TGTGCCAGCATTCGACAGGGTGGCAATCAGCCCCAGCATTTT. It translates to CASIRQGGNQPQHF.

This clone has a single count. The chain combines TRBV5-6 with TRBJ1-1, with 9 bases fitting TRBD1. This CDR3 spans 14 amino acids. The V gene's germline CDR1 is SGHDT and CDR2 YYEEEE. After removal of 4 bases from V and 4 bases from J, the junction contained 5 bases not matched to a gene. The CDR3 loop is CASSPTTGGTEAFF. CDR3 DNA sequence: TGTGCCAGCAGCCCCACGACAGGGGGCACTGAAGCTTTCTTT.

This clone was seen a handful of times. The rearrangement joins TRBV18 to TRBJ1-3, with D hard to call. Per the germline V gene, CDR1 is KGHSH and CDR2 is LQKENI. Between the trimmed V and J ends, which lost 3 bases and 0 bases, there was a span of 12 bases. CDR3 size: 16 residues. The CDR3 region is CASSPGLTASGNTIYF. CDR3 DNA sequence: TGTGCCAGCTCACCGGGCCTTACAGCCTCTGGAAACACCATATATTTT.

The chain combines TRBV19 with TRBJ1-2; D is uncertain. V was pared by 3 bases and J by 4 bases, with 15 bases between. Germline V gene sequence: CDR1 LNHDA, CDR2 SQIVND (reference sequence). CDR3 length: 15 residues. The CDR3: CASSISGRMGYGYTF. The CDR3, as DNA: TGTGCCAGTAGTATCTCGGGGAGGATGGGCTATGGCTACACCTTC.

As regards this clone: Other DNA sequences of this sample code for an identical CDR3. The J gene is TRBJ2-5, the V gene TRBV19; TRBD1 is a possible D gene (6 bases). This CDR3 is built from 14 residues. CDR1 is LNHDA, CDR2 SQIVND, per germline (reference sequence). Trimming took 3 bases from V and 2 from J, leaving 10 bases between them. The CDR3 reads CASSIGQHQETQYF. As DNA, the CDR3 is TGTGCCAGTAGTATCGGACAGCATCAAGAGACCCAGTACTTC.

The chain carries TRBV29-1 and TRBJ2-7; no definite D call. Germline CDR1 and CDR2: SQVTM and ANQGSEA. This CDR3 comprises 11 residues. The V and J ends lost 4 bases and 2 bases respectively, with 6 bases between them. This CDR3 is CSVAATYEQYF. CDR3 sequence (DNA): TGCAGCGTTGCAGCGACCTACGAGCAGTACTTC.

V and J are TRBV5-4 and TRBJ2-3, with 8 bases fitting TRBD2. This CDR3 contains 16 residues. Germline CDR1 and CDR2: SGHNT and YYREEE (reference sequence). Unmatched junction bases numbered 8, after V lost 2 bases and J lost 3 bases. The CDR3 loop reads CASSFLLAVDTDTQYF. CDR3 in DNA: TGTGCCAGCAGCTTCCTACTAGCGGTAGATACAGATACGCAGTATTTT.

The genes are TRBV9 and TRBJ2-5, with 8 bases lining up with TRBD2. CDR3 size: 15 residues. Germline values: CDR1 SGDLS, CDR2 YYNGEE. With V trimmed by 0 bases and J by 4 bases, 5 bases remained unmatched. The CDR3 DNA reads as TGTGCCAGCAGCGTAGCGGCTGCGGGAGGAGAGACCCAGTACTTC. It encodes CASSVAAAGGETQYF.

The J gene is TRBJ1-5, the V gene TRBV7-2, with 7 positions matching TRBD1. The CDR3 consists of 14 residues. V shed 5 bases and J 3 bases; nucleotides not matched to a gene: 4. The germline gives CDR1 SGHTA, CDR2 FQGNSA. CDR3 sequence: CASSPGQNNQPQHF. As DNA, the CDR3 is TGTGCCAGCAGCCCGGGACAGAACAATCAGCCCCAGCATTTT.

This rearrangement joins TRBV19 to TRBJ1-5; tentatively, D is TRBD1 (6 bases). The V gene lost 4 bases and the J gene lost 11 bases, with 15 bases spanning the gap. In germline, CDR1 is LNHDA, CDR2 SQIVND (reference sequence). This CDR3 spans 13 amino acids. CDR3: CASSRGLKRAQHF. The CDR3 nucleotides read TGTGCCAGTAGTAGGGGGCTTAAGAGGGCCCAGCATTTT.

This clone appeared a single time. In DNA form, the CDR3 reads TGTGCCAGCAGCCCCTCCACCGGGACAGGGAACAATGAGCAGTTCTTC. It yields the protein CASSPSTGTGNNEQFF. V is TRBV28 and J is TRBJ2-1; 9 bases align to TRBD1. Trimming took 6 bases from V and 5 from J; bases not matched to a gene: 11. Per germline, CDR1 MDHEN and CDR2 SYDVKM. CDR3 length equals 16 residues.

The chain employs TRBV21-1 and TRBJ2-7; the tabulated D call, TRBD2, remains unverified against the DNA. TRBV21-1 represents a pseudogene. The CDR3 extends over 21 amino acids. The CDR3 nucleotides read TGTGCCAGCAGCAAAGAAGTTCGACTAGCACCGGAGGTTGAGTACTCCTACGAGCAGTACTTC. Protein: CASSKEVRLAPEVEYSYEQYF.

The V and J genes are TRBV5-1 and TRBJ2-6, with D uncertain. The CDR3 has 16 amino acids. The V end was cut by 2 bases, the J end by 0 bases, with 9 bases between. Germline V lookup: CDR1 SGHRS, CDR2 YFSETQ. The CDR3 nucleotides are TGCGCCAGCAGCTTCGTTAGCATCTCTGGGGCCAACGTCCTGACTTTC. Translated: CASSFVSISGANVLTF.

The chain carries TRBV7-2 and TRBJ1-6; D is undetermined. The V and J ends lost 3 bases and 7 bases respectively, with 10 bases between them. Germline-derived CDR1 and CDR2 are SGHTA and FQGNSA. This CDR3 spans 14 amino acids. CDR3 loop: CASSFDLRNSPLHF. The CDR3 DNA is TGTGCCAGCAGCTTCGATCTGCGAAATTCACCCCTCCACTTT.

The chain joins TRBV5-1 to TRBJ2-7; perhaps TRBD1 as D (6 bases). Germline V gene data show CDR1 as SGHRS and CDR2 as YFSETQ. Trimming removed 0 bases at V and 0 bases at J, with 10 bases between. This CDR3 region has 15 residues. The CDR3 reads CASSLGTATSYEQYF. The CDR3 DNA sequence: TGCGCCAGCAGCTTGGGGACAGCTACCTCCTACGAGCAGTACTTC.

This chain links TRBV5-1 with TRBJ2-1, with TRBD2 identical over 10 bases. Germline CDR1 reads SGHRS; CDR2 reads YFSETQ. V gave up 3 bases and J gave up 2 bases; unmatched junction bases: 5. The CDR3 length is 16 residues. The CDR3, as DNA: TGCGCCAGCAGCTCCTACCTAGCGGGAGCCTACAATGAGCAGTTCTTC. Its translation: CASSSYLAGAYNEQFF.

The CDR3 DNA sequence: TGTGCCAGCACCCCCACCGGGACAGGGAAGTTCAGGACCCAGTACTTC. Encoded protein: CASTPTGTGKFRTQYF. V gene TRBV7-3 combines with J gene TRBJ2-5; 9 bases are a match to TRBD1. Germline lookup yields CDR1 SGHTA and CDR2 FQGTGA. The CDR3 is 16 residues long. J lost 7 bases, V lost 7 bases, and 16 bases had no gene match.

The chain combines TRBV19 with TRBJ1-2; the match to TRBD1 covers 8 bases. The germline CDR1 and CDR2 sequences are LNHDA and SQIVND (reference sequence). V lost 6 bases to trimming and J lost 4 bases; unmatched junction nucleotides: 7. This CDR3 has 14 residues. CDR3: CASSQDRVVYGYTF. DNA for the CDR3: TGTGCCAGTAGCCAGGACAGGGTTGTCTATGGCTACACCTTC.

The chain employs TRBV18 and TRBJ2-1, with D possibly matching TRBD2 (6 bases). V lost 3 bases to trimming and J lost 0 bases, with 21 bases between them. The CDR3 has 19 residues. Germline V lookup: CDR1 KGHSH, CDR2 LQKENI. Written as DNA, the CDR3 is TGTGCCAGCTCACCTTCACCCGGGACTGATGTACGCTCCTACAATGAGCAGTTCTTC. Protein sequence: CASSPSPGTDVRSYNEQFF. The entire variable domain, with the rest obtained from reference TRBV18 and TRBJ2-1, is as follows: NAGVMQNPRHLVRRRGQEARLRCSPMKGHSHVYWYRQLPEEGLKFMVYLQKENIIDESGMPKERFSAEFPKEGPSILRIQQVVRGDSAAYFCASSPSPGTDVRSYNEQFFGPGTRLTVL.

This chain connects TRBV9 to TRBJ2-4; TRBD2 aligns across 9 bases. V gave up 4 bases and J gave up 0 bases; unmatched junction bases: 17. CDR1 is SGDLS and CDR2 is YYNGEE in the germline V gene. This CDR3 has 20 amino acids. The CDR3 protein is CASSRPPTSGLDLAKNIQYF. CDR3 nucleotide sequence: TGTGCCAGCAGCAGACCCCCTACTAGCGGGCTAGATTTAGCCAAAAACATTCAGTACTTC.

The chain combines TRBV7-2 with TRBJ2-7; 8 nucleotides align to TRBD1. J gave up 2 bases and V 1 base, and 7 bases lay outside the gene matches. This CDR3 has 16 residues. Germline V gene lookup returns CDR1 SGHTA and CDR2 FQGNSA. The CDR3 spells CASSLVAGQAAYEQYF. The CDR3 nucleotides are TGTGCCAGCAGCTTAGTGGCGGGACAGGCGGCCTACGAGCAGTACTTC.

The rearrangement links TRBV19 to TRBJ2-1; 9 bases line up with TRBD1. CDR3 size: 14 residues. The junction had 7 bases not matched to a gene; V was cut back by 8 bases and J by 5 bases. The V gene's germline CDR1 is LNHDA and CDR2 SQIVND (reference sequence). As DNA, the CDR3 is TGTGCCAGTCGCCGGGACAGGGTGGACAATGAGCAGTTCTTC. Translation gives CASRRDRVDNEQFF.

The chain's CDR3 is CASSDGRGYTF. DNA for the CDR3: TGTGCCAGCAGTGACGGGAGGGGCTACACCTTC. The chain joins TRBV6-4 to TRBJ1-2, with D hard to call. Germline V lookup: CDR1 MRHNA, CDR2 SNTAGT. The CDR3 spans 11 residues. Trimming left V 2 bases short and J 8 bases short, with 6 bases between.

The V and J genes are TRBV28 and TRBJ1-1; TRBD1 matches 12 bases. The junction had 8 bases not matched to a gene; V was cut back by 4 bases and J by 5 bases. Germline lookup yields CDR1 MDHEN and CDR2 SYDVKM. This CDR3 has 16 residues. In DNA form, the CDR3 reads TGTGCCAGCAGTTGGGACAGGGGGCAGATAGGGACTGAAGCTTTCTTT. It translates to CASSWDRGQIGTEAFF.

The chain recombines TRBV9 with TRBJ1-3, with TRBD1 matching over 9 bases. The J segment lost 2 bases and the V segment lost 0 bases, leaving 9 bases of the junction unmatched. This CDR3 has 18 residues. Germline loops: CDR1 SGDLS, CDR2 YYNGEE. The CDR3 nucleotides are TGTGCCAGCAGCGTAGCGGGGACAGGGAGGATGGCTGGAAACACCATATATTTT. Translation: CASSVAGTGRMAGNTIYF.